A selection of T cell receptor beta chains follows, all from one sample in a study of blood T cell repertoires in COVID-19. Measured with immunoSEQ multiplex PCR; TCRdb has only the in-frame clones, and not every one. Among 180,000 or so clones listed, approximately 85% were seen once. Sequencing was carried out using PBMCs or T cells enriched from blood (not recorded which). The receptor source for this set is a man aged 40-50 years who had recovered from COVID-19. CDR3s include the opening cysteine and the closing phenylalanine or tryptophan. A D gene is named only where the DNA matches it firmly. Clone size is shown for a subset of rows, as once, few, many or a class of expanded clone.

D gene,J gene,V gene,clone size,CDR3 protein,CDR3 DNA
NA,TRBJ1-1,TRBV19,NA,CASSISRANTEAFF,TGTGCCAGTAGTATCAGCAGGGCTAACACTGAAGCTTTCTTT
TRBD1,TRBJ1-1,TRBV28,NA,CASSLDGQEWVAEAFF,TGTGCCAGCAGTTTGGATGGACAGGAGTGGGTCGCTGAAGCTTTCTTT
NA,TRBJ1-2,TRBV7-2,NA,CASSLVRAWSGGGYTF,TGTGCCAGCAGCTTAGTACGGGCGTGGAGCGGAGGCGGCTACACCTTC
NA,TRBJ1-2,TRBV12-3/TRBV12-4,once,CASSLGSFGYTF,TGTGCCAGCAGTTTAGGGAGCTTTGGCTACACCTTC
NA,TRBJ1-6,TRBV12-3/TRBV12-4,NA,CASSFRRRSPLHF,TGTGCCAGCAGTTTCAGGAGGCGCTCACCCCTCCACTTT
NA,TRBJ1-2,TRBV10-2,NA,CASSVNRAHWAGYTF,TGCGCCAGCAGTGTTAACAGGGCCCATTGGGCTGGCTACACCTTC
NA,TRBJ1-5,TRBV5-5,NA,CASNLDPRGPQHF,TGTGCCAGCAACCTGGACCCCCGGGGGCCCCAGCATTTT
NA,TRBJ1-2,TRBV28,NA,CASSLIRVGYTF,TGTGCCAGCAGTTTAATCAGGGTAGGCTACACCTTC
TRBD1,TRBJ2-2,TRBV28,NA,CASLGQLNTGELFF,TGTGCGTCCTTGGGACAGTTGAACACCGGGGAGCTGTTTTTT
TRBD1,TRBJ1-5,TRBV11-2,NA,CASSLRGDSSNQPQHF,TGTGCCAGCAGCTTAAGGGGGGACAGTAGCAATCAGCCCCAGCATTTT
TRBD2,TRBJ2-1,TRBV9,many,CASSVGGGRTGNEQFF,TGTGCCAGCAGCGTAGGAGGCGGGAGGACTGGCAATGAGCAGTTCTTC
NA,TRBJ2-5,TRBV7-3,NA,CASSPGGRETQYF,TGTGCCAGCAGCCCAGGAGGAAGGGAGACCCAGTACTTC
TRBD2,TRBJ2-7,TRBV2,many,CASRTGLAKTGYEQYF,TGTGCCAGCAGAACGGGACTAGCTAAAACCGGCTACGAGCAGTACTTC
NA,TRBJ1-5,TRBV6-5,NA,CASSSVNNQPQHF,TGTGCCAGCAGTTCGGTGAACAATCAGCCCCAGCATTTT
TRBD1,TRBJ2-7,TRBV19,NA,CASRSGTATYEQYF,TGTGCCAGTAGATCCGGGACAGCGACTTACGAGCAGTACTTC
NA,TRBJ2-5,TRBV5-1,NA,CASSLFQGQRETQYF,TGCGCCAGCAGCTTGTTTCAGGGTCAGAGAGAGACCCAGTACTTC
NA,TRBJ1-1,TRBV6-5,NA,CASSSYRYTEAFF,TGTGCCAGCAGTTCTTACAGGTACACTGAAGCTTTCTTT
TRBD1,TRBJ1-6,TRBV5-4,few,CASSYDRGNSPLHF,TGTGCCAGCAGTTACGACAGGGGTAATTCACCCCTCCACTTT
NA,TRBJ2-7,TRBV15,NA,CATSRGTDPYEQYF,TGTGCCACCAGCAGAGGGACAGACCCCTACGAGCAGTACTTC
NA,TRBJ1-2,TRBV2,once,CASSELRAGAHYTF,TGTGCCAGCAGTGAATTGCGAGCAGGGGCCCATTACACCTTC
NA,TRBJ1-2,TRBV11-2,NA,CASSLQRGFGYTF,TGTGCCAGCAGCTTACAGAGAGGGTTCGGCTACACCTTC
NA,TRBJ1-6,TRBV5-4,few,CASSLGQGNSPLHF,TGTGCCAGCAGCTTGGGTCAGGGGAATTCACCCCTCCACTTT
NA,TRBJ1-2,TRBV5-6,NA,CASSSNGRSYYGYTF,TGTGCCAGCAGCTCCAACGGTAGGAGCTACTATGGCTACACCTTC
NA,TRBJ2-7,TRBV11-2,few,CASSLRQTRTYEQYF,TGTGCCAGCAGCCTCCGACAGACACGTACCTACGAGCAGTACTTC
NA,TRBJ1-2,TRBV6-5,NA,CASTTSSTGAYGYTF,TGTGCCAGCACTACCTCCTCGACAGGCGCTTATGGCTACACCTTC
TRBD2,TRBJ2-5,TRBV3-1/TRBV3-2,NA,CASSQVGLAGVEETQYF,TGTGCCAGCAGCCAAGTTGGACTAGCGGGGGTGGAGGAGACCCAGTACTTC
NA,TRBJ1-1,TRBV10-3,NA,CAISERQVMNTEAFF,TGTGCCATCAGTGAAAGACAGGTGATGAACACTGAAGCTTTCTTT
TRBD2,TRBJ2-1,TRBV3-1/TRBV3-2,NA,CASSSELAGGLYNEQFF,TGTGCCAGCAGCAGCGAACTAGCGGGGGGCCTCTACAATGAGCAGTTCTTC
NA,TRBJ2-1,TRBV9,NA,CASSGRMMDNEQFF,TGTGCCAGCAGCGGGAGAATGATGGACAATGAGCAGTTCTTC
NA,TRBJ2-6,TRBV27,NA,CASSPRTATNSGANVLTF,TGTGCCAGCAGTCCCAGGACAGCGACAAACTCTGGGGCCAACGTCCTGACTTTC
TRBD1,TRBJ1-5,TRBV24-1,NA,CATSERGQGKESNQPQHF,TGTGCCACCAGTGAGCGAGGACAGGGGAAAGAGAGCAATCAGCCCCAGCATTTT
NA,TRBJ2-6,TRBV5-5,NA,CASSSIADSGANVLTF,TGTGCCAGCAGCTCAATCGCGGATTCTGGGGCCAACGTCCTGACTTTC
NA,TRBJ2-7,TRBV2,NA,CASKLYEQYF,TGTGCCAGCAAACTCTACGAGCAGTACTTC
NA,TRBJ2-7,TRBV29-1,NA,CSVGRGHEQYF,TGCAGCGTTGGTCGCGGGCACGAGCAGTACTTC
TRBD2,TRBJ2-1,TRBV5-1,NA,CASSRASGAIAEQFF,TGCGCCAGCAGCCGGGCTAGCGGGGCCATAGCTGAGCAGTTCTTC
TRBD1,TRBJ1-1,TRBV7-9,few,CASTGTGITEAFF,TGTGCCAGCACCGGGACAGGGATCACTGAAGCTTTCTTT
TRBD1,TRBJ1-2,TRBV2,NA,CASSGIQGSSHGYTF,TGTGCCAGCAGTGGTATACAGGGGTCCTCACATGGCTACACCTTC
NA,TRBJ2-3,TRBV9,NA,CASSVGTTAADTQYF,TGTGCCAGCAGCGTGGGGACAACAGCTGCAGATACGCAGTATTTT
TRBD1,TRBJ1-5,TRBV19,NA,CASRDRGQGFQPQHF,TGTGCCAGTAGAGACAGGGGGCAAGGGTTTCAGCCCCAGCATTTT
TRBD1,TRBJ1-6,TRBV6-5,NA,CASSYQTGGGSPLHF,TGTGCCAGCAGTTACCAAACAGGGGGGGGGTCACCCCTCCACTTT
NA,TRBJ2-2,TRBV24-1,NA,CATSDSGIGELFF,TGTGCCACCAGTGACTCAGGGATCGGGGAGCTGTTTTTT
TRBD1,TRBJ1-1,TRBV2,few,CASSEQGALNTEAFF,TGTGCCAGCAGTGAACAGGGGGCACTGAACACTGAAGCTTTCTTT
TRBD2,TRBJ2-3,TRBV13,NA,CASAKRGGTDTQYF,TGTGCCAGCGCGAAACGGGGGGGGACAGATACGCAGTATTTT
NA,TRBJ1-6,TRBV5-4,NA,CASSLGQGNSPLHF,TGTGCCAGCAGCTTGGGGCAGGGGAATTCACCCCTCCACTTT
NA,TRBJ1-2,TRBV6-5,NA,CASRPGFNYGYTF,TGTGCCAGCAGGCCGGGTTTTAACTATGGCTACACCTTC
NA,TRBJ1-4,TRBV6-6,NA,CASSPSNEKLFF,TGTGCCAGCAGTCCGAGTAATGAAAAACTGTTTTTT
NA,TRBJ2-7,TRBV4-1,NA,CASSQDWGFAAYEQYF,TGCGCCAGCAGCCAAGACTGGGGCTTTGCCGCCTACGAGCAGTACTTC
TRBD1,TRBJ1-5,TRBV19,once,CASRNRGYSNQPQHF,TGTGCCAGTAGAAACAGGGGATATAGCAATCAGCCCCAGCATTTT
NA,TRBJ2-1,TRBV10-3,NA,CAISLGVNEQFF,TGTGCCATCAGCCTAGGTGTCAATGAGCAGTTCTTC
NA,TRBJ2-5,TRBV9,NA,CASSVRDTQETQYF,TGTGCCAGCAGCGTGAGGGACACACAAGAGACCCAGTACTTC
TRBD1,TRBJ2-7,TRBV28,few,CASSPGQGSYEQYF,TGTGCCAGCAGTCCGGGACAGGGGTCCTACGAGCAGTACTTC
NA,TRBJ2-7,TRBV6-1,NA,CASSEKTESVEQYF,TGTGCCAGCAGTGAAAAGACTGAAAGCGTCGAGCAGTACTTC
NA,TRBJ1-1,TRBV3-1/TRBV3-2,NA,CASSQKQINTEAFF,TGTGCCAGCAGCCAAAAACAGATTAACACTGAAGCTTTCTTT